This T cell receptor beta chain emerged from a study of blood T cell repertoires in COVID-19. Study-wide context: Italy, Spain and the United States were the sources of the convalescent and acute COVID-19 samples.

The repertoire was sequenced with immunoSEQ multiplex PCR; TCRdb's copy has only in-frame clones and lacks some. The table includes over 200,000 clones, just under 90% detected once. Followed longitudinally, the Seattle patients had been enrolled during active infection. The CDR3 runs to 14 residues. Germline CDR1 is SGHTA and CDR2 is FQGTGA. The V gene end was trimmed by 5 bases and the J gene end by 1 base; junction bases not matched to a gene: 3. This TCR was sampled from a man between 25 and 39 years old with COVID-19, enrolled during active disease. The specimen sequenced was peripheral blood. The chain uses TRBV7-3 and TRBJ1-1, with 8 bases matching TRBD1. The CDR3 is CASSLGTGNTEAFF. The DNA of the CDR3 is TGTGCCAGCAGCCTCGGGACAGGGAACACTGAAGCTTTCTTT.